The TCR beta chain under discussion was sequenced for a study of T cell changes during pregnancy in multiple sclerosis. The CDR3 is 13 amino acids. Germline assignment: CDR1 MNHEY and CDR2 SMNVEV (reference sequence). Trimming took 2 bases from V and 15 from J; bases not matched to a gene: 8. Measured with immunoSEQ multiplex PCR; TCRdb has only the in-frame clones, and not every one. The sample includes about 32,000 clones, 91% of them seen just once. The sample here was CD8+ T cells from peripheral blood mononuclear cells, taken in the second trimester of pregnancy. The chain links TRBV27 to TRBJ1-4; 8 nucleotides align to TRBD1. This receptor was identified in a female donor in good health, enrolled as a control in a pregnancy study. For the CDR3, the DNA is TGTGCCAGCAGTTTACTTGACAGGGGCACGTTGTTTTTT. This gives the protein CASSLLDRGTLFF.